The 5 T cell receptor beta chains listed next were all sequenced from one sample in a study of T-cell memory formation after mild COVID-19. TCRdb reanalysed the 5' RACE reads using MiXCR and keeps one entry per CDR3 protein. The table records around 320,000 distinct CDR3 sequences, around 28% of them present only once. Sequencing input: PBMCs or a T cell subset sorted from them (not recorded which). The receptors shown here come from an adult woman who had mild COVID-19 (a few samples of this study predate the infection). Cell type and time point are not known.

V and J are TRBV7-2 and TRBJ1-2; D is undetermined. Trimming took 0 bases from V and 2 from J, leaving 7 bases between them. This CDR3 region has 14 residues. Germline-derived CDR1 and CDR2 are SGHTA and FQGNSA. Here the CDR3 DNA reads TGTGCCAGCAGCTTAGCGGCGGGAAACTATGGCTACACCTTC. Translated: CASSLAAGNYGYTF.

The chain recombines TRBV11-2 with TRBJ2-7; TRBD1 agrees at 12 bases. Germline trimming cut 5 bases from V and 5 bases from J; bases unmatched to any gene: 7. Germline lookup yields CDR1 SGHAT and CDR2 FQNNGV. The CDR3 has 15 residues. CDR3 region: CASSRKGTGGDEQYF. The DNA of the CDR3 is TGTGCCAGCAGCCGGAAAGGGACAGGGGGCGACGAGCAGTACTTC.

This clonotype was detected only a few times. The chain uses TRBV12-3 or TRBV12-4 and TRBJ1-1; D unclear. This CDR3 region has 13 residues. V lost 6 bases and J 1 base, leaving 9 bases between the germline ends. Here the CDR3 DNA reads TGTGCCAGCAGGGACCACGAGAACACTGAAGCTTTCTTT. It encodes CASRDHENTEAFF.

The table lists this clonotype with many counts. The gene calls are TRBV20-1 and TRBJ1-2; tentatively, D is TRBD1 (5 bases). The CDR3 is 15 residues long. Looked up from germline, CDR1 is DFQATT and CDR2 is SNEGSKA (reference sequence). The V gene lost 6 bases and the J gene lost 4 bases, with 21 bases spanning the gap. CDR3 sequence: CSASSSAERGYGYTF. The CDR3 DNA reads TGCAGTGCCAGTTCTTCGGCCGAAAGGGGCTATGGCTACACCTTC.

In its sample, this clonotype was seen a few times. The rearrangement joins TRBV5-5 to TRBJ2-2; D remains unclear. In germline, CDR1 is SGHKS, CDR2 YYEKEE (reference sequence). CDR3 length: 15 residues. The germline V and J ends were trimmed by 2 bases and 4 bases, with 12 bases remaining between them. The CDR3 nucleotides read TGTGCCAGCAGCTTCGGTGGCCTAAGCACCGGGGAGCTGTTTTTT. Translating gives CASSFGGLSTGELFF.